The clone carrying this T cell receptor beta chain turned up a few times. Its antigen is undetermined. These data belong to a study of T cell repertoires in cytomegalovirus infection. TCRdb analysed the reads with MiXCR anew, one entry per CDR3 protein. Counted here are under 200,000 distinct CDR3 sequences, about 30% occurring once; the ten biggest clones make up about 31%. Study outcomes and limitations: CMV carriers with the relevant HLA were identified by cumulative public TCR beta family frequency.

Sequencing was carried out using PBMCs. The TCR sequence derives from a human donor in good health (CMV status not recorded). Some clones in this sample may be carry-over from other donors' samples.

In DNA form, the CDR3 reads TGTGCCAGCAGCGTACCGACAGGGGAGAACACTGAAGCTTTCTTT. Residues: CASSVPTGENTEAFF. V and J are TRBV5-5 and TRBJ1-1, with TRBD1 matching over 8 bases. From germline, CDR1 is SGHKS and CDR2 YYEKEE (reference sequence). V gave up 4 bases and J gave up 1 base; unmatched junction bases: 6. The CDR3 runs 15 residues.